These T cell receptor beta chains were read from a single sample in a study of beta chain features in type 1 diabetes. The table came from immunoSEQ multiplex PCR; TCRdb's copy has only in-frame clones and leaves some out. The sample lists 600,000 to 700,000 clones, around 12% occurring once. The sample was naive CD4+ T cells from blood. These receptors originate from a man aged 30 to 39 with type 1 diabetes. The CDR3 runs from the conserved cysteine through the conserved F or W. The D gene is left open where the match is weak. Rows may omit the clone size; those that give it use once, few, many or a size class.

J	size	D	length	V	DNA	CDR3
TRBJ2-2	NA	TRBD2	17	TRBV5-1	TGCGCCAGCAGCTCTGGTGGGACTAGCGCCGACACCGGGGAGCTGTTTTTT	CASSSGGTSADTGELFF
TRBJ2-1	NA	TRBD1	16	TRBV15	TGTGCCACCAGCAGAGCTTTAGGACAGGGGGCCGATGAGCAGTTCTTC	CATSRALGQGADEQFF
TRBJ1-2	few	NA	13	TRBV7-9	TGTGCCAGCAGCTTAGTAAGGGCAGATGGCTACACCTTC	CASSLVRADGYTF
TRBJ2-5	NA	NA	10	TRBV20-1	TGCAGTGCTCTACAAGAGACCCAGTACTTC	CSALQETQYF
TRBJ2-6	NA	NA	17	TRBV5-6	TGTGCCAGCAGCTTGTCGAGCGTCAGCTCTGGGGCCAACGTCCTGACTTTC	CASSLSSVSSGANVLTF
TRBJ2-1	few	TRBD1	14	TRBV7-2	TGTGCCAGCAGCCTGAGGACAGGGAACAATGAGCAGTTCTTC	CASSLRTGNNEQFF
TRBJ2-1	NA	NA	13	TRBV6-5	TGTGCCAGCACCTTGACCCCCAGCAATGAGCAGTTCTTC	CASTLTPSNEQFF
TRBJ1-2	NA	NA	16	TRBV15	TGTGCCACCAGCCATTCGGAGGGAGGGGGAAACTATGGCTACACCTTC	CATSHSEGGGNYGYTF
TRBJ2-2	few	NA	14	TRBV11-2	TGTGCCAGCAGAACGACAGAGAACACCGGGGAGCTGTTTTTT	CASRTTENTGELFF
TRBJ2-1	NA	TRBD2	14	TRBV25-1	TGTGCCAGCAAGTCAGGGACTAACAACAATGAGCAGTTCTTC	CASKSGTNNNEQFF
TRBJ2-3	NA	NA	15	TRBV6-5	TGTGCCAGCTGCTTCACAGGATCCCCGGGAGATACGCAGTATTTT	CASCFTGSPGDTQYF
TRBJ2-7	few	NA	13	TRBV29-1	TGCAGCGTTGGCACAGTGAGCTCCTACGAGCAGTACTTC	CSVGTVSSYEQYF
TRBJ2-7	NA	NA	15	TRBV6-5	TGTGCCAGCAGCCGCCGTGGCAGGGGCTACGACGAGCAGTACTTC	CASSRRGRGYDEQYF
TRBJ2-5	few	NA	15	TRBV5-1	TGCGCCAGCAGCTCAGAGAATAGGCAGCAAGAGACCCAGTACTTC	CASSSENRQQETQYF
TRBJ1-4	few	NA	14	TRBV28	TGTGCCAGCAGCTCGCAGCAGGGCGGGGAAAAACTGTTTTTT	CASSSQQGGEKLFF
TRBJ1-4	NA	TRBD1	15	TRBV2	TGTGCCAGCGGAGGACAGGGCTTGTCTAATGAAAAACTGTTTTTT	CASGGQGLSNEKLFF
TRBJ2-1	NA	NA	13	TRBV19	TGTGCCAGTAGTATAACGGATGGGGCTCAGCAGTTCTTC	CASSITDGAQQFF
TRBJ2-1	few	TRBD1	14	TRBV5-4	TGTGCCAGCAGCTCTACAGGGGCCATGACTGAGCAGTTCTTC	CASSSTGAMTEQFF
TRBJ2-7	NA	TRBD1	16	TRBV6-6	TGTGCCAGCAGTTTTCCCCCGGGACAGGGGTTCCACGAGCAGTACTTC	CASSFPPGQGFHEQYF
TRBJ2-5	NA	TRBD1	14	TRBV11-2	TGTGCCAGCAGCTTCGGACAGGGCCAAGAGACCCAGTACTTC	CASSFGQGQETQYF
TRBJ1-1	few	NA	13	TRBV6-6	TGTGCCAGCAGCACGACAGGGAACACTGAAGCTTTCTTT	CASSTTGNTEAFF
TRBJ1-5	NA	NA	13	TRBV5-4	TGTGCCAGCAGCTTGGAGGCGGATCAGCCCCAGCATTTT	CASSLEADQPQHF
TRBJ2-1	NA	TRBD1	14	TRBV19	TGTGCCAGTAGTGCCGGGACAGAGTACAATGAGCAGTTCTTC	CASSAGTEYNEQFF
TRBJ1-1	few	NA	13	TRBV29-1	TGCAGCGTTGCCGAGTGGTTGAACACTGAAGCTTTCTTT	CSVAEWLNTEAFF
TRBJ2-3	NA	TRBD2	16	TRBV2	TGTGCCATTTCAGCCGGGACTAGCGTATCCACAGATACGCAGTATTTT	CAISAGTSVSTDTQYF
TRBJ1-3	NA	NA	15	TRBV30	TGTGCCTGGAGTTCCGACGTACACGCTGGAAACACCATATATTTT	CAWSSDVHAGNTIYF
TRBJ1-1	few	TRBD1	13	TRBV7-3	TGTGCCAGCAGCTCGCAGGGGGCAGCGGAAGCTTTCTTT	CASSSQGAAEAFF
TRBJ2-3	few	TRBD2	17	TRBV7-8	TGTGCCAGCAGCCCATACCGGAGCGGGGGAGGCACAGATACGCAGTATTTT	CASSPYRSGGGTDTQYF
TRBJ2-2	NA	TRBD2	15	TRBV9	TGTGCCAGCAGCCGGAGCGGGATGAACACCGGGGAGCTGTTTTTT	CASSRSGMNTGELFF
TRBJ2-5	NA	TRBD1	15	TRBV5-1	TGCGCCAGCACTGTGACCGGGACAGCCATAGAGACCCAGTACTTC	CASTVTGTAIETQYF
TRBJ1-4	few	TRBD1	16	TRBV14	TGTGCCAGCAGCCAAGAGGGGACAGCGTCGTTTGAAAAACTGTTTTTT	CASSQEGTASFEKLFF
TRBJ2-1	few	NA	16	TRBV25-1	TGTGCCAGCAGTGATTCTAGGAACGGGCGCTACAATGAGCAGTTCTTC	CASSDSRNGRYNEQFF
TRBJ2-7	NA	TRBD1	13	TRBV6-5	TGTGCCAGCACCGGACAGGTACCCTACGAGCAGTACTTC	CASTGQVPYEQYF
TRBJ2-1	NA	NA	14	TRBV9	TGTGCCAGCAGCGGAGACATCGTCTACAATGAGCAGTTCTTC	CASSGDIVYNEQFF
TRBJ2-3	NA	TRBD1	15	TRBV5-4	TGTGCCAGCAGCCCCCGGGACAGGGGTACAGATACGCAGTATTTT	CASSPRDRGTDTQYF
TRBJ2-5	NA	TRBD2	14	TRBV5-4	TGTGCCAGCAGCTTGGGCGGGGGGTCGGAGACCCAGTACTTC	CASSLGGGSETQYF
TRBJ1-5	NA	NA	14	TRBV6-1	TGTGCCATCCAACCTTGGGTAAGCAATCAGCCCCAGCATTTT	CAIQPWVSNQPQHF
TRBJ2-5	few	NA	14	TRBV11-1	TGTGCCAGCTGCAGTGGCAACCCCGTAGAGACCCAGTACTTC	CASCSGNPVETQYF
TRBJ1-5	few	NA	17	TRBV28	TGTGCCAGCAGACTCCCGGGGGGTATTAGGGATGATCAGCCCCAGCATTTT	CASRLPGGIRDDQPQHF
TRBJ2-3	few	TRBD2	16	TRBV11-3	TGTGCCAGCAGACTAGGACTAGACGCTAGCACAGATACGCAGTATTTT	CASRLGLDASTDTQYF
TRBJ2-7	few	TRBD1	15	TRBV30	TGTGCCTGGAGTGTACGGTTTTGGGGACAGTACGAGCAGTACTTC	CAWSVRFWGQYEQYF
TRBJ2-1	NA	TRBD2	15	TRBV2	TGTGCCAGCAGTTGGGGACTAGGACACTACAATGAGCAGTTCTTC	CASSWGLGHYNEQFF
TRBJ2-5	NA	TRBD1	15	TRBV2	TGTGCCAGCAGCCGACAGGGGGCAATTTTAGAGACCCAGTACTTC	CASSRQGAILETQYF
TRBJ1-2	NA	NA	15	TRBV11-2	TGTGCCAGCAGCTCCCCGAGAGTGTGGGGTTATGGCTACACCTTC	CASSSPRVWGYGYTF
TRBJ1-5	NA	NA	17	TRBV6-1	TGTGCCATCAGTGAGTCGAGGGGAGGTAATAGCAATCAGCCCCAGCATTTT	CAISESRGGNSNQPQHF
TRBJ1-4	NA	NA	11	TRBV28	TGTGCCAGCCGCGGTGGTGAAAAACTGTTTTTT	CASRGGEKLFF
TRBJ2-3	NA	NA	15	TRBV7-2	TGTGCCAGCAGCTTAGCGCTTCGGGGCACAGATACGCAGTATTTT	CASSLALRGTDTQYF
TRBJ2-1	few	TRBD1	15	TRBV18	TGTGCCAGCTCAACCCCGGGACAGGGGAACTATGAGCAGTTCTTC	CASSTPGQGNYEQFF
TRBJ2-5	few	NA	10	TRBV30	TGTGCCTGGAGTATGGAGACCCAGTACTTC	CAWSMETQYF
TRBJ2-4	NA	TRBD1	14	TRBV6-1	TGTGCCAGCAGTGACGAGGGGACAGGGGGCATTCAGTACTTC	CASSDEGTGGIQYF
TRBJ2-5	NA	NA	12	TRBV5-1	TGCGCCAGCAGCGATCCCTCCGAGACCCAGTACTTC	CASSDPSETQYF
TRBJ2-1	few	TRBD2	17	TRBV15	TGTGCCACCAGCAGAGAACACGGACCAGGGACTAGCAATGAGCAGTTCTTC	CATSREHGPGTSNEQFF
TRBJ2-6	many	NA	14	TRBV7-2	TGTGCCAGCGAATGGCCCTCTGGGGCCAACGTCCTGACTTTC	CASEWPSGANVLTF
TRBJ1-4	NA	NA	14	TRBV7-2	TGTGCCAGCAGCTTGGCCGGGGGTAATGAAAAACTGTTTTTT	CASSLAGGNEKLFF